This T cell receptor (beta chain) was profiled in a study of Ad26.COV2.S vaccination and SARS-CoV-2 variants. The V and J ends lost 8 bases and 0 bases respectively, with 14 bases between them. The CDR3 extends over 15 amino acids. Per germline, CDR1 MNHEY and CDR2 SVGAGI. The repertoire was sequenced with immunoSEQ multiplex PCR; TCRdb's copy has only in-frame clones and lacks some. The table records about 390,000 clones, roughly nine tenths of them present only once. Treatment defined: about 20 received Ad26.COV2.S at low or high dose, single or two shots; several received placebo; per-sample allocation not given. The study sampled participants on day 63 after the first vaccine or placebo injection.

The TCR was taken from a person aged 18-65 years who received the Ad26.COV2.S COVID-19 vaccine or a placebo. The specimen was peripheral blood, collected in a trial of Ad26.COV2.S vaccine versus placebo. The chain has TRBV6-5 and TRBJ1-3; D gene ambiguous. The CDR3 loop reads CASQEATYSGNTIYF. The DNA for the CDR3 is TGTGCCAGCCAAGAGGCCACTTACTCTGGAAACACCATATATTTT.